Listed below are T cell receptor beta chains from one sample, sequenced in a study of post-analysis software for immune sequencing data. TCRdb called the PCR reads again in MiXCR, with one record for every CDR3 protein. This table holds about 800,000 distinct CDR3 sequences, 25% to 30% found once. Sequenced material: blood. The receptors were gathered from a girl aged 5 to 17 with multiple sclerosis. CDR3s include the opening cysteine and the closing phenylalanine or tryptophan. A D gene is named only where the DNA matches it firmly. Clone size is given for some rows only: seen once, a few or many times, or a class if the clone is expanded.

d_gene	v_gene	j_gene	abundance	CDR3aa	CDR3nt
-	TRBV7-3	TRBJ1-2	-	CASSLSSGYGYTF	TGTGCCAGCAGCTTATCTTCCGGTTATGGCTACACCTTC
-	TRBV7-2	TRBJ1-4	-	CASSFLRGFDEKLFF	TGTGCCAGCAGCTTTTTGCGAGGGTTTGATGAAAAACTGTTTTTT
-	TRBV29-1	TRBJ2-1	-	CGATRGGDEQFF	TGCGGCGCAACGAGGGGTGGCGATGAGCAGTTCTTC
-	TRBV15	TRBJ2-1	-	CATSTPSVSSGEQFF	TGTGCCACCAGCACCCCCTCGGTGTCCTCGGGCGAGCAGTTCTTC
-	TRBV6-5	TRBJ1-2	many	CASSARRSVYGYTF	TGTGCCAGCAGTGCCCGCCGGTCGGTCTATGGCTACACCTTC
-	TRBV25-1	TRBJ1-1	-	CASSGDSGSAFF	TGTGCCAGCAGTGGCGACTCCGGATCAGCTTTCTTT
-	TRBV27	TRBJ2-1	few	CASSLKQTSYNEQFF	TGTGCCAGCAGTTTAAAACAGACCTCCTACAATGAGCAGTTCTTC
-	TRBV4-1	TRBJ2-4	-	CASSLGVARGGLAKNIQYF	TGCGCCAGCAGCCTCGGGGTCGCCAGGGGGGGATTAGCCAAAAACATTCAGTACTTC
-	TRBV29-1	TRBJ2-1	many	CSVGEGDNEQFF	TGCAGCGTTGGAGAAGGGGACAATGAGCAGTTCTTC
-	TRBV12-3/TRBV12-4	TRBJ2-7	many	CASSLGTEHSYEQYF	TGTGCCAGCAGTTTGGGGACGGAGCACTCCTACGAGCAGTACTTC
TRBD1	TRBV28	TRBJ1-5	-	CASRPPTTGPGQPQHF	TGTGCCAGCAGACCACCCACGACAGGGCCCGGCCAGCCCCAGCATTTT
-	TRBV4-1	TRBJ1-2	few	CASSHGGGGYGYTF	TGCGCCAGCAGCCATGGTGGCGGGGGGTATGGCTACACCTTC
TRBD2	TRBV6-6	TRBJ2-7	-	CARSTRGGSSSYEQYF	TGTGCCCGCAGCACGAGGGGCGGGAGTTCCTCCTACGAGCAGTACTTC
-	TRBV11-2	TRBJ2-1	-	CASSPIASSSYNEQFF	TGTGCCAGCAGCCCAATAGCGAGTAGCTCCTACAATGAGCAGTTCTTC
TRBD1	TRBV29-1	TRBJ2-1	few	CSVTGGSYNEQFF	TGCAGCGTGACAGGGGGGTCCTACAATGAGCAGTTCTTC
-	TRBV4-3	TRBJ2-7	-	CASSHNAGERYEQYF	TGCGCCAGCAGCCATAATGCCGGGGAACGCTACGAGCAGTACTTC
-	TRBV28	TRBJ2-4	few	CASSLGAGGGPTQLAKNIQYF	TGTGCCAGCAGTTTGGGCGCCGGGGGCGGCCCCACTCAGTTAGCCAAAAACATTCAGTACTTC
-	TRBV19	TRBJ1-2	once	CASSNFDRPLYGHTF	TGTGCCAGTAGTAACTTTGACAGACCACTCTATGGCCACACCTTC
-	TRBV6-2/TRBV6-3	TRBJ2-7	few	CASSYAGESYEQYF	TGTGCCAGCAGTTACGCGGGCGAATCCTACGAGCAGTACTTC
TRBD1	TRBV15	TRBJ2-5	-	CATSRDPTGFSIQYF	TGTGCCACCAGCAGAGACCCGACAGGGTTTAGTATTCAGTACTTC
-	TRBV3-1	TRBJ2-7	-	CASSQGGGAHYEQYF	TGTGCCAGCAGCCAGGGAGGGGGCGCGCACTACGAGCAGTACTTC
-	TRBV25-1	TRBJ1-5	-	CASREAGVGQPQHF	TGTGCCAGCAGGGAAGCCGGGGTAGGTCAGCCCCAGCATTTT
TRBD1	TRBV29-1	TRBJ2-3	once	CSVPRTGSTDTQYF	TGCAGCGTCCCCCGGACAGGGAGCACAGATACGCAGTATTTT
-	TRBV12-3/TRBV12-4	TRBJ1-4	-	CASSFEGDGEKLFF	TGTGCCAGCAGTTTCGAAGGGGATGGCGAAAAACTGTTTTTT
TRBD2	TRBV20-1	TRBJ2-1	-	CNADGWTSGGNEQFF	TGCAATGCTGACGGGTGGACTAGCGGGGGCAATGAGCAGTTCTTC
-	TRBV20-1	TRBJ2-7	-	CSARALVTSCEQYF	TGCAGTGCTAGAGCTTTAGTTACCAGCTGCGAGCAGTACTTC
-	TRBV9	TRBJ2-2	-	CASSVVASSSGELFF	TGTGCCAGCAGCGTAGTAGCGTCGTCGTCCGGGGAGCTGTTTTTT
-	TRBV12-3/TRBV12-4	TRBJ1-6	-	CASSIPGGNSPLHF	TGTGCCAGCAGCATACCTGGGGGGAATTCACCCCTCCACTTT
-	TRBV6-9	TRBJ2-4	few	CASSCLQGGKNIQYF	TGTGCCAGCAGTTGTCTCCAAGGGGGCAAAAACATTCAGTACTTC
-	TRBV13	TRBJ2-2	-	CASSLGYNTLPNTGEPFF	TGTGCCAGCAGCTTAGGTTACAACACATTACCGAACACCGGGGAGCCGTTTTTT
TRBD2	TRBV29-1	TRBJ2-3	many	CSVGGLAGVTDTQYF	TGCAGCGTCGGGGGACTAGCGGGAGTCACAGATACGCAGTATTTT
-	TRBV5-1	TRBJ2-5	-	CASSLGSGPSTTQYF	TGCGCCAGCAGCTTAGGATCAGGACCATCAACGACCCAGTACTTC
TRBD1	TRBV10-3	TRBJ2-7	many	CAISTDRGPYEQYF	TGTGCCATCAGTACGGACAGGGGGCCCTACGAGCAGTACTTC
TRBD2	TRBV29-1	TRBJ2-1	-	CSVEGLAGGHEQFF	TGCAGCGTTGAAGGTCTAGCGGGAGGGCATGAGCAGTTCTTC
-	TRBV7-9	TRBJ2-5	-	CASSLIAGPQETQYF	TGTGCCAGCAGCTTGATCGCAGGGCCCCAAGAGACCCAGTACTTC
-	TRBV28	TRBJ2-3	few	CASSSTVPDTQYF	TGTGCCAGCAGTTCCACCGTCCCAGATACGCAGTATTTT
-	TRBV7-8	TRBJ2-5	few	CASSLSYDSPQETQYF	TGTGCCAGCAGCTTAAGTTACGACAGCCCCCAAGAGACCCAGTACTTC
-	TRBV10-3	TRBJ1-2	-	CAISEDPGYGYTF	TGTGCCATCAGTGAGGATCCAGGCTATGGCTACACCTTC
TRBD1	TRBV3-1	TRBJ1-5	few	CASSQDPDRDQPQHF	TGTGCCAGCAGCCAAGACCCGGACAGGGATCAGCCCCAGCATTTT
-	TRBV7-2	TRBJ2-1	few	CASSVDPFLEQFF	TGTGCCAGCAGCGTGGACCCGTTTCTTGAGCAGTTCTTC
-	TRBV10-3	TRBJ2-2	-	CASWAPRTGELFF	TGTGCCAGCTGGGCCCCCCGCACCGGGGAGCTGTTTTTT
TRBD2	TRBV12-5	TRBJ2-1	-	CASGLNGRAQEQFF	TGTGCTAGTGGTTTGAACGGGAGGGCTCAAGAGCAGTTCTTC
-	TRBV29-1	TRBJ2-1	-	CSVESGLENEQFF	TGCAGCGTTGAATCGGGGTTGGAAAATGAGCAGTTCTTC
TRBD1	TRBV10-3	TRBJ1-1	-	CAISVTGQGNTEAFF	TGTGCCATCAGTGTCACTGGACAGGGGAACACTGAAGCTTTCTTT
TRBD2	TRBV20-1	TRBJ2-1	-	CSADGGGRGDNEQFF	TGCAGTGCCGATGGCGGCGGGAGGGGGGACAATGAGCAGTTCTTC
-	TRBV27	TRBJ1-1	-	CASRVVKNTEAFF	TGTGCCAGCAGGGTAGTCAAGAACACTGAAGCTTTCTTT
TRBD2	TRBV29-1	TRBJ2-1	many	CSVPKRGGTYNEQFF	TGCAGCGTCCCCAAGCGGGGGGGTACCTACAATGAGCAGTTCTTC
-	TRBV10-3	TRBJ2-3	-	CAISADRKEDTQYF	TGTGCCATCAGCGCCGACAGGAAGGAGGATACGCAGTATTTT
TRBD1	TRBV25-1	TRBJ1-5	few	CASTRVRGTAYISNQPQHF	TGTGCCAGCACAAGGGTAAGGGGGACAGCATATATTAGCAATCAGCCCCAGCATTTT
-	TRBV6-1	TRBJ1-6	few	CASSERPILQVPNSPLHF	TGTGCCAGCAGTGAGCGGCCCATTCTTCAAGTTCCCAATTCACCCCTCCACTTT
TRBD1	TRBV9	TRBJ2-7	-	CASSAAQGAYEQYF	TGTGCCAGCAGCGCAGCCCAGGGGGCCTACGAGCAGTACTTC
TRBD2	TRBV28	TRBJ2-5	-	CASSLSSGTVETQYF	TGTGCCAGCAGTTTATCGAGCGGGACGGTAGAGACCCAGTACTTC
-	TRBV7-2	TRBJ2-3	-	CASSPVGSTDTQYF	TGTGCCAGCAGCCCGGTCGGGAGCACAGATACGCAGTATTTT
TRBD2	TRBV4-1	TRBJ2-2	-	CASSQRTSTGELFF	TGCGCCAGCAGCCAACGGACTAGTACCGGGGAGCTGTTTTTT
TRBD1	TRBV25-1	TRBJ1-2	-	CASSEFGTGKDGYTF	TGTGCCAGCAGTGAATTTGGGACAGGAAAGGACGGCTACACCTTC
-	TRBV29-1	TRBJ2-1	-	CSVERTLGDEQFF	TGCAGCGTTGAAAGGACCCTTGGCGATGAGCAGTTCTTC
-	TRBV19	TRBJ2-3	-	CASSTTRRGRPTDTQYF	TGTGCCAGTAGTACAACCCGTCGGGGACGGCCCACAGACACGCAGTATTTT